A selection of T cell receptor beta chains follows, all from one sample in a study of blood T cell repertoires in COVID-19. Clones were read by immunoSEQ multiplex PCR, and TCRdb kept only the in-frame ones, dropping some. The table records around 230,000 clones, around 85% of them present only once. Sequenced input: PBMCs or T cells enriched from blood (not recorded which). Receptor source: a woman aged 40 to 50 with acute COVID-19. CDR3s include the opening cysteine and the closing phenylalanine or tryptophan. Fields, in order: V gene, clone size, J gene, D gene, CDR3 protein, CDR3 DNA. A D gene is named only where the DNA matches it firmly. Clone size is given for some rows only: seen once, a few or many times, or a class if the clone is expanded.

V gene: TRBV6-2/TRBV6-3; clone size: few; J gene: TRBJ2-7; D gene: TRBD2; CDR3 protein: CASSYLIWTSGRARPYEQYF; CDR3 DNA: TGTGCCAGCAGTTACCTAATCTGGACTAGCGGGAGGGCCCGACCCTACGAGCAGTACTTC
V gene: TRBV9; clone size: .; J gene: TRBJ1-1; D gene: TRBD1; CDR3 protein: CASSAPTGEAFF; CDR3 DNA: TGTGCCAGCAGCGCCCCGACAGGGGAAGCTTTCTTT
V gene: TRBV6-1; clone size: .; J gene: TRBJ2-3; D gene: .; CDR3 protein: CASSEGGLSTDTQYF; CDR3 DNA: TGTGCCAGCAGTGAGGGGGGGCTAAGCACAGATACGCAGTATTTT
V gene: TRBV6-1; clone size: .; J gene: TRBJ2-7; D gene: TRBD1; CDR3 protein: CASSEGTAGSHEQYF; CDR3 DNA: TGTGCCAGCAGTGAGGGGACAGCTGGGTCCCACGAGCAGTACTTC
V gene: TRBV6-1; clone size: few; J gene: TRBJ1-1; D gene: TRBD1; CDR3 protein: CASSERTGVRNTEAFF; CDR3 DNA: TGTGCCAGCAGTGAGAGGACAGGGGTGAGGAACACTGAAGCTTTCTTT
V gene: TRBV7-8; clone size: .; J gene: TRBJ2-5; D gene: .; CDR3 protein: CASTSSSRQETQYF; CDR3 DNA: TGTGCCAGCACCTCGTCTAGCCGCCAAGAGACCCAGTACTTC
V gene: TRBV19; clone size: .; J gene: TRBJ1-5; D gene: .; CDR3 protein: CASSFQGPNQPQHF; CDR3 DNA: TGTGCCAGTAGTTTTCAGGGGCCTAATCAGCCCCAGCATTTT
V gene: TRBV7-9; clone size: .; J gene: TRBJ2-1; D gene: .; CDR3 protein: CASSLLPAGYNEQFF; CDR3 DNA: TGTGCCAGCAGCTTACTCCCAGCGGGTTACAATGAGCAGTTCTTC
V gene: TRBV5-1; clone size: .; J gene: TRBJ2-3; D gene: TRBD2; CDR3 protein: CASSLGSYPPLAGGQSDTQYF; CDR3 DNA: TGCGCCAGCAGCTTGGGGTCTTATCCCCCACTCGCGGGAGGGCAATCAGATACGCAGTATTTT
V gene: TRBV6-5; clone size: .; J gene: TRBJ2-7; D gene: TRBD1; CDR3 protein: CASSYSTGVEQYF; CDR3 DNA: TGTGCCAGCAGTTACTCGACAGGGGTTGAGCAGTACTTC
V gene: TRBV7-8; clone size: .; J gene: TRBJ2-1; D gene: TRBD2; CDR3 protein: CASSATGTSVNNEQFF; CDR3 DNA: TGTGCCAGCAGCGCAACCGGGACTAGCGTCAACAATGAGCAGTTCTTC
V gene: TRBV19; clone size: .; J gene: TRBJ1-2; D gene: TRBD1; CDR3 protein: CASSIDTGASYGYTF; CDR3 DNA: TGTGCCAGTAGTATAGATACAGGGGCCAGCTATGGCTACACCTTC
V gene: TRBV7-9; clone size: .; J gene: TRBJ2-2; D gene: .; CDR3 protein: CASSPKVGRGATGELFF; CDR3 DNA: TGTGCCAGCAGCCCAAAGGTGGGCCGGGGGGCAACCGGGGAGCTGTTTTTT
V gene: TRBV6-5; clone size: .; J gene: TRBJ1-2; D gene: TRBD1; CDR3 protein: CASSRDRVDGYTF; CDR3 DNA: TGTGCCAGCAGTAGGGACAGGGTTGATGGCTACACCTTC
V gene: TRBV11-3; clone size: once; J gene: TRBJ2-4; D gene: .; CDR3 protein: CASSLYPLAKNIQYF; CDR3 DNA: TGTGCCAGCAGCTTATATCCACTAGCCAAAAACATTCAGTACTTC
V gene: TRBV6-8; clone size: .; J gene: TRBJ2-1; D gene: TRBD2; CDR3 protein: CASSYPGTSGIPHNEQFF; CDR3 DNA: TGTGCCAGCAGTTACCCCGGGACTAGCGGGATCCCCCACAATGAGCAGTTCTTC
V gene: TRBV11-1; clone size: once; J gene: TRBJ2-7; D gene: .; CDR3 protein: CASSFGVADYEQYF; CDR3 DNA: TGTGCCAGCAGCTTCGGGGTGGCAGATTACGAGCAGTACTTC
V gene: TRBV9; clone size: .; J gene: TRBJ2-7; D gene: .; CDR3 protein: CASSPRPNEQYF; CDR3 DNA: TGTGCCAGCAGCCCGCGGCCAAACGAGCAGTACTTC
V gene: TRBV2; clone size: .; J gene: TRBJ2-3; D gene: TRBD2; CDR3 protein: CASNIAGGSTDTQYF; CDR3 DNA: TGTGCCAGCAACATAGCGGGAGGGAGCACAGATACGCAGTATTTT
V gene: TRBV3-1/TRBV3-2; clone size: .; J gene: TRBJ2-7; D gene: TRBD2; CDR3 protein: CASSQRLAGGYEQYF; CDR3 DNA: TGTGCCAGCAGCCAAAGATTGGCGGGAGGCTACGAGCAGTACTTC
V gene: TRBV5-4; clone size: .; J gene: TRBJ2-5; D gene: TRBD2; CDR3 protein: CASRTSGGSETQYF; CDR3 DNA: TGTGCCAGCAGGACTAGCGGAGGGTCGGAGACCCAGTACTTC
V gene: TRBV24-1; clone size: .; J gene: TRBJ2-1; D gene: TRBD1; CDR3 protein: CATSDGQGSQRRYEQFF; CDR3 DNA: TGTGCCACCAGTGATGGACAGGGGAGTCAACGGAGGTATGAGCAGTTCTTC